Listed below are T cell receptor beta chains from one sample, sequenced in a study of vaccination and CD4 T cells after COVID-19. These receptors have no identified antigens. TCRdb re-called the PCR reads with MiXCR, one entry per CDR3 protein. The sample shows under 20,000 distinct CDR3 sequences, around 56% of them seen only once. The sequencing input was CD4+ T cells from blood, cultured in vitro. The receptors originated from a human donor who had recovered from COVID-19. Each CDR3 is given with its conserved first and last residue. The D gene is left open where the match is weak. A clone size is listed for some rows: how often the clone was seen (once, few, many), or a class if it is expanded.

size: NA; J: TRBJ2-7; V: TRBV7-2; D: TRBD1; CDR3: CARSPTGNSYEQYF; DNA: TGTGCCCGCAGCCCGACAGGGAACTCCTACGAGCAGTACTTC
size: once; J: TRBJ2-3; V: TRBV2; D: NA; CDR3: CASRGRVSTDTQYF; DNA: TGTGCCAGCCGGGGGCGGGTAAGCACAGATACGCAGTATTTT
size: NA; J: TRBJ1-1; V: TRBV15; D: NA; CDR3: CATSRVGPNAEAFF; DNA: TGTGCCACCAGCAGAGTCGGGCCTAACGCCGAAGCTTTCTTT
size: NA; J: TRBJ2-1; V: TRBV10-2; D: NA; CDR3: CASRDGGSGNEQFF; DNA: TGCGCCAGCAGGGATGGGGGGAGTGGCAATGAGCAGTTCTTC
size: NA; J: TRBJ2-7; V: TRBV24-1; D: NA; CDR3: CATSDSGLYEQYF; DNA: TGTGCCACCAGTGATTCGGGCCTCTACGAGCAGTACTTC
size: NA; J: TRBJ2-5; V: TRBV4-1; D: NA; CDR3: CASSRGRGQETQYF; DNA: TGCGCCAGCAGCCGAGGTAGGGGCCAAGAGACCCAGTACTTC
size: NA; J: TRBJ1-6; V: TRBV27; D: NA; CDR3: CASSLRGRGPYNSPLHF; DNA: TGTGCCAGCAGTCTACGAGGCAGGGGCCCCTATAATTCACCCCTCCACTTT
size: NA; J: TRBJ1-5; V: TRBV20-1; D: NA; CDR3: CSATNGRLDQPQHF; DNA: TGCAGTGCCACGAACGGACGTCTAGATCAGCCCCAGCATTTT
size: few; J: TRBJ2-2; V: TRBV7-3; D: NA; CDR3: CASSLLANTGELFF; DNA: TGTGCCAGCAGCTTATTAGCGAACACCGGGGAGCTGTTTTTT
size: few; J: TRBJ2-1; V: TRBV27; D: NA; CDR3: CASSLTRTYNEQFF; DNA: TGTGCCAGCAGTCTAACCCGAACCTACAATGAGCAGTTCTTC
size: NA; J: TRBJ2-5; V: TRBV29-1; D: TRBD1; CDR3: CSGRTGSETQYF; DNA: TGCAGCGGACGGACAGGTTCGGAGACCCAGTACTTC
size: few; J: TRBJ1-2; V: TRBV20-1; D: TRBD1; CDR3: CSATLRQGARGYTF; DNA: TGCAGTGCTACCCTTAGACAGGGGGCGCGTGGCTACACCTTC
size: NA; J: TRBJ1-5; V: TRBV3-1; D: NA; CDR3: CASSQVGQPQHF; DNA: TGTGCCAGCAGCCAAGTGGGGCAGCCCCAGCATTTT
size: NA; J: TRBJ2-7; V: TRBV7-9; D: NA; CDR3: CASSLAVAGANEQYF; DNA: TGTGCCAGCAGCTTAGCCGTGGCGGGTGCCAACGAGCAGTACTTC
size: few; J: TRBJ1-2; V: TRBV6-5; D: NA; CDR3: CASSFGPYGYTF; DNA: TGTGCCAGCAGTTTTGGTCCATATGGCTACACCTTC
size: NA; J: TRBJ1-5; V: TRBV6-2/TRBV6-3; D: NA; CDR3: CASSFQIYQPQHF; DNA: TGTGCCAGCAGTTTCCAAATTTATCAGCCCCAGCATTTT
size: once; J: TRBJ2-7; V: TRBV19; D: NA; CDR3: CASSPRAQSIYEQYF; DNA: TGTGCCAGTAGCCCCAGGGCCCAGAGCATCTACGAGCAGTACTTC
size: NA; J: TRBJ2-5; V: TRBV5-4; D: NA; CDR3: CASSHTGSQETQYF; DNA: TGTGCCAGCAGTCACACAGGGAGTCAAGAGACCCAGTACTTC
size: few; J: TRBJ1-2; V: TRBV27; D: TRBD1; CDR3: CASSARQGGIYGYTF; DNA: TGTGCCAGCAGCGCACGACAGGGGGGGATCTATGGCTACACCTTC
size: few; J: TRBJ2-7; V: TRBV6-5; D: NA; CDR3: CASSSEVPYEQYF; DNA: TGTGCCAGCAGTTCCGAGGTTCCCTACGAGCAGTACTTC
size: NA; J: TRBJ2-2; V: TRBV20-1; D: TRBD2; CDR3: CSAPPAGATGELFF; DNA: TGCAGTGCTCCTCCAGCGGGAGCCACCGGGGAGCTGTTTTTT
size: once; J: TRBJ2-1; V: TRBV7-2; D: NA; CDR3: CASSSMGEQFF; DNA: TGTGCCAGCAGCTCCATGGGTGAGCAGTTCTTC
size: NA; J: TRBJ2-7; V: TRBV27; D: TRBD1; CDR3: CASSFGTGVHEQYF; DNA: TGTGCCAGCAGTTTCGGGACAGGGGTACACGAGCAGTACTTC
size: NA; J: TRBJ2-7; V: TRBV20-1; D: NA; CDR3: CSARAGLLWVPLHEQYF; DNA: TGCAGTGCTAGAGCTGGCTTGTTGTGGGTACCCTTGCACGAGCAGTACTTC
size: NA; J: TRBJ1-2; V: TRBV6-1; D: TRBD1; CDR3: CASSKFQGVESGYTF; DNA: TGTGCCAGCAGTAAATTTCAGGGGGTCGAGTCCGGCTACACCTTC
size: NA; J: TRBJ1-2; V: TRBV7-2; D: NA; CDR3: CASSTGWGYGYTF; DNA: TGTGCCAGCAGCACCGGTTGGGGCTATGGCTACACCTTC
size: NA; J: TRBJ2-7; V: TRBV15; D: NA; CDR3: CATSRGLKAGDIPSYEQYF; DNA: TGTGCCACCAGCAGAGGCCTCAAGGCGGGGGACATTCCCTCCTACGAGCAGTACTTC
size: few; J: TRBJ1-1; V: TRBV20-1; D: NA; CDR3: CSARGGGWLNTEAFF; DNA: TGCAGTGCTAGGGGCGGTGGATGGCTGAACACTGAAGCTTTCTTT
size: NA; J: TRBJ2-7; V: TRBV10-2; D: NA; CDR3: CASSTGFDSYEQYF; DNA: TGCGCCAGCAGTACGGGGTTCGACTCCTACGAGCAGTACTTC
size: NA; J: TRBJ1-1; V: TRBV7-9; D: NA; CDR3: CASSSGVNTEAFF; DNA: TGTGCCAGCAGCTCAGGAGTGAACACTGAAGCTTTCTTT
size: NA; J: TRBJ1-1; V: TRBV7-8; D: NA; CDR3: CASRFRGGNTEAFF; DNA: TGTGCCAGCAGATTTAGGGGTGGGAACACTGAAGCTTTCTTT
size: NA; J: TRBJ1-1; V: TRBV7-9; D: NA; CDR3: CASSLASGVNTEAFF; DNA: TGTGCCAGCAGCTTAGCCTCGGGAGTGAACACTGAAGCTTTCTTT
size: NA; J: TRBJ1-2; V: TRBV24-1; D: TRBD1; CDR3: CATSEPTGYGYTF; DNA: TGTGCCACCAGTGAACCGACAGGGTATGGCTACACCTTC